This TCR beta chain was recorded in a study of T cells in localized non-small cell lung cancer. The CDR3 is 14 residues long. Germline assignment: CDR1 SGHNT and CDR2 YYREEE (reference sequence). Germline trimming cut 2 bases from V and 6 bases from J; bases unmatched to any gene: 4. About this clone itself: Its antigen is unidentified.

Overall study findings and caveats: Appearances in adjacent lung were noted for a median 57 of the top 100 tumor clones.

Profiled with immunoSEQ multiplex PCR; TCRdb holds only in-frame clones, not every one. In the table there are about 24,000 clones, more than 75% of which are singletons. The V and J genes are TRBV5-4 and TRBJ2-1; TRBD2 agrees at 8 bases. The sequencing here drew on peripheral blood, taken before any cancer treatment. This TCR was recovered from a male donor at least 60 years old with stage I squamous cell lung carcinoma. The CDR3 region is CASSFGGGSNEQFF. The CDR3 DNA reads TGTGCCAGCAGCTTCGGCGGGGGGAGCAATGAGCAGTTCTTC. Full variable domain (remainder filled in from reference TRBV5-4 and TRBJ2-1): ETGVTQSPTHLIKTRGQQVTLRCSSQSGHNTVSWYQQALGQGPQFIFQYYREEENGRGNFPPRFSGLQFPNYSSELNVNALELDDSALYLCASSFGGGSNEQFFGPGTRLTVL.